This T cell receptor (beta chain) was profiled in a study of T cells of healthy individuals. This clonotype was seen only a few times. MiXCR, applied by TCRdb to the 5' RACE reads, yields one record per CDR3 protein. The sample lists 95,000 to 100,000 distinct CDR3 sequences; approximately 15% were seen once. The source is a human donor in good health.

As DNA, the CDR3 is TGCAGTGCTAGAGATCTGGGCAGGGCCACCGGGGAGCTGTTTTTT. Protein product: CSARDLGRATGELFF. The chain uses TRBV20-1 and TRBJ2-2; D possibly corresponds to TRBD1 (5 bases). The V end lost 0 bases, the J end lost 4 bases, and 12 bases lay between the germline ends. The germline V gene has CDR1 DFQATT and CDR2 SNEGSKA (reference sequence). The CDR3 is 15 residues long.